This record covers a single TCR beta chain. The clone's antigen remains unknown. The record has no base qualities; no much larger clone is one base away. The cohort consisted of some 670 healthy bone marrow donors. At the time of sampling, every cohort member was nominally healthy, though immune exposures that went unrecorded were likely present. CMV serostatus was recorded as positive for about 300 and negative for about 50% of the roughly 700 cohort members, whereas no CMV serostatus was recorded for the donor in question. A peripheral blood sample was collected from each donor, and TCR beta sequencing was performed on peripheral blood mononuclear cells. The Qiagen DNeasy Blood Extraction Kit was used to extract genomic DNA from the blood cell samples. The method was the immunoSEQ multiplex PCR assay. For the multiplex PCR, a mixture combining 60 forward primers for TCR Vbeta segments and 13 reverse primers for TCR Jbeta segments was used. A multiplex PCR assay on genomic DNA amplified the CDR3 region of rearranged TCR beta genes. On the Illumina HiSeq System, the amplified TCR beta libraries were sequenced as 87-base-pair reads. On the study's bioinformatics: A later analysis counted 65 million to 90 million unique TCR beta chains across the 640 or so repertoires, and 9.5 million to 11 million of these chains were shared by at least two donors. Raw reads were error-corrected and collapsed into unique sequences by a nearest-neighbor algorithm in which closely related sequences were merged to remove PCR and sequencing errors. Alignment of CDR3 sequences to IMGT reference sequences was used to assign V, D and J gene segments. For a sequence to be retained, a match of at least six nucleotides to both a V gene segment and a J gene segment was required. A rearrangement was called productive if the CDR3 had no stop codons and remained in frame with V and J, and every other rearrangement was called non-productive. Following IMGT convention, CDR3 was defined as the stretch from the second conserved V-encoded cysteine to the conserved J-encoded phenylalanine. The earlier analysis of a few hundred of the donors excluded any sequence lacking an unambiguous match to a single V gene segment. In an earlier analysis of about 590 of the donors, a V segment was called functional when productive rearrangements were above 56.7%, and segregating when the standard deviation between donors exceeded 5%. A statistical classification framework was built for diagnosing cytomegalovirus status from the catalog of TCR beta chain sequences. In a later analysis, TCR nucleotide sequences were compared against IMGT/GENE-DB human TR gene sequences so that V and J genes could be assigned. In a later analysis, CDR3 sequences and most-parsimonious VDJ recombination scenarios were assigned using the TCRdist pipeline. In a later analysis, each TCR beta chain was defined by its CDR3 amino acid sequence together with its V-gene family, and reads lacking a unique V-gene family were excluded. To address suspected cross-contamination and a sequencing artifact, a later analysis removed some 620 highly shared, low-generation-probability nucleotide sequences. In a later analysis, a clonal expansion index for each public chain was calculated from normalized within-repertoire ranks of inferred template counts. A later analysis computed generation probabilities with a VDJ recombination model fitted to out-of-frame rearrangements, and checked the results against IGoR. In a later analysis, hypergeometric tests were used to score TCR-TCR, TCR-HLA and TCR-CMV co-occurrence, with a repertoire-size bias correction applied to TCR pairs. In a later analysis, false discovery rates were estimated by permuting HLA or CMV assignments 20 times. A later analysis grouped co-occurring TCRs with DBSCAN, adding TCRdist sequence similarity when clustering within HLA-allele-positive subsets. Repertoires with fewer than 30,000 or more than 120,000 public chains, plus five repertoires with anomalous nucleotide sharing, were excluded from co-occurrence clustering. As stored in TCRdb, this immuneACCESS dataset retains in-frame rearrangements with V and J assigned. A fraction of the clones does not appear; measured against another copy, unresolved V genes explain less than half of the discrepancy, and the remainder lacks a known reason. V and J calls and clone size are given by that table; D and trimming were obtained from the DNA. This sample is represented by approximately 140,000 clones; roughly 73% of them were singletons. About an eighth of the sample goes to the ten largest clones.

The junction shows trimming of 3 bases on V and 6 bases on J, plus 11 bases between the germline ends. Per the germline V gene, SQVTM is the CDR1 and ANQGSEA is the CDR2. The CDR3 measures 12 amino acids from cysteine to phenylalanine. The read is trimmed to its CDR3 DNA, 36 bases read in frame from base 1. The entry originates in a study of cytomegalovirus exposure and HLA in healthy donors (dated by TCRdb to the late 2010s). Looking at the study overall: According to an earlier analysis of 587 of the donors, some 170 million T cells yielded 100 million or so unique TCR beta sequences and around 280 Gb of sequence data. An early release that covered 500 to 800 HLA-typed donors contained approximately 300 gigabases of sequencing data and tens of millions of unique TCR sequences. Both class I and class II loci were covered by HLA typing, at four-digit resolution. The genetic ancestry cluster associated with self-reported Caucasian donors included approximately 85% of the approximately 400 genotyped donors. In a later genetic analysis, genome-wide SNP genotypes for about 55% of the roughly 700 donors were used, and that subset was treated as a discovery cohort. The T cell repertoires of 666 subjects were profiled by immunosequencing and related to cytomegalovirus serostatus. The number of typed donors differed by locus: roughly 629-630 for A, B, C, DRB1 and DQB1; about 520 for DQA1; around 580 for DPA1; and roughly 470 for DPB1. Rather than using new phenotypic data, the later analysis identified candidate immune exposures from TCR beta sequences and from how often those sequences occurred across donors. Donor age, sex, ethnicity and CMV serostatus were collected together with the repertoire data. To predict cytomegalovirus infection status, the study brought together high-throughput TCR immunosequencing, statistical association of individual TCRs with disease status, and machine learning. A separate validation cohort of approximately 120 different subjects was used in addition to the 666-subject first cohort. Across about 380 genotyped donors of the cohort, an average of about 240,000 unique TCR beta nucleotide sequences per donor were sequenced, and 15% to 20% of those sequences were non-productive. All discovery cohort repertoires had been generated using a single sequencing platform. The study aimed to test whether cataloging public T cell receptors could reveal signatures of past pathogen exposure. A later analysis re-analyzed previously published TCR beta repertoires from roughly 690 donors and added high-resolution HLA genotyping to study TCR occurrence patterns. Several DR-DQ haplotypes were handled as single units for association and clustering, since linkage in the cohort was strong. To decide whether each TCR beta V gene segment behaved as functional or pseudogenic, an earlier analysis of some 600 of the donors relied on high-throughput TCR beta sequencing.

The investigation overall reported the following: The only immune exposure information available for the cohort was CMV serostatus. About 17 rarely observed V segments, including chromosome 9 orphons, were excluded from the earlier analysis of approximately 600 of the donors because counts were too low. According to the authors, the approach could potentially be generalized to other disease states and immunological phenotypes. Cytomegalovirus status was reported to be diagnosed by the classifier with high specificity and sensitivity in both the original and validation cohorts. Most TCR sequences were observed very rarely across donors, whereas some public TCRs were present in many individuals. Roughly uniform sequencing depth across donors was assumed in presence/absence analyses, although this assumption may not hold. A further reported finding was that TCR beta sequences accurately predicted the HLA-A and HLA-B alleles for most subjects in the first cohort. In a later genetic analysis, a missense DCLRE1C variant was associated with V-gene and J-gene trimming of TCR beta chains, and the association was replicated in an independent cohort. According to a later genetic analysis, donors in an Asian-associated ancestry cluster had fewer N-insertions in productive TCRs than the roughly 700-donor mean. A group of highly shared sequence variants was considered likely to be a technical artifact of the sequencing pipeline. Broadly in line with IMGT annotations, most TCR beta V segments showed up in productive rearrangements about 87% or about 30% of the time in an earlier analysis of 587 of the donors. At a false discovery rate of 0.05, a later analysis linked 16,951 TCR beta sequences to specific HLA alleles. In a later analysis, several top co-occurrence clusters were reported to appear linked to parvovirus B19, influenza, CMV and Epstein-Barr virus. In a later analysis, TCR association rates were found to vary across HLA loci, with the most associated TCRs seen for DRB1 alleles and the fewest for HLA-C alleles. Some IMGT-functional V segments, including TRBV6-2 and TRBV6-3, could not be told apart with the 87-base-pair reads, so those segments were excluded. In a later analysis, HLA-associated TCR beta chains showed more clonal expansion and lower generation probabilities than non-associated chains that were equally common. When HLA alleles, especially DR and DQ, strongly co-occurred, TCR associations were difficult to assign to individual alleles. HLA typing was unavailable for some donors at each locus, so association tests used only the typed subset. In the study, some 180 TCR beta chains were listed as associated with cytomegalovirus. Three of the identified cytomegalovirus-associated TCR beta chains were confirmed in vitro to be specific for cytomegalovirus antigens. The cohort was sequenced for TCR beta chains only, and without alpha or paired-chain data the features that could be detected were limited. Correlated functional status among segregating V segments might be attributable to linkage disequilibrium, but an unknown experimental factor could not be ruled out. In a later analysis, most CMV-associated TCR beta chains were found to appear HLA-restricted, with HLA associations seemingly driven largely by CMV exposure.

Specimen: PBMCs. The sequence derives from a human donor in good health. The sequence joins TRBV29-1 to TRBJ1-2, and TRBD1 may be the D gene, going by 5 matching bases. The CDR3 is CSVDEGLNGYTF. The DNA sequence is TGCAGCGTTGACGAGGGACTAAATGGCTACACCTTC.